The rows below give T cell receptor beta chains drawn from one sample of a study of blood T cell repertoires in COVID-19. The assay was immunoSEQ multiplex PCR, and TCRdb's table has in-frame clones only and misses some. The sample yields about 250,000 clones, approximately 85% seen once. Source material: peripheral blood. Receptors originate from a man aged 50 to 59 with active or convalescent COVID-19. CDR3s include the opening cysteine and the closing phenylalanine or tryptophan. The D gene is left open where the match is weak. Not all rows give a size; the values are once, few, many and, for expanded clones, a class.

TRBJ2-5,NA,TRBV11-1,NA,CASSSQTESETQYF,TGTGCCAGCAGCTCCCAGACTGAATCAGAGACCCAGTACTTC
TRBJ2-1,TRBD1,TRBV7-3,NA,CASSQGVVSYNEQFF,TGTGCCAGCAGCCAGGGGGTAGTATCCTACAATGAGCAGTTCTTC
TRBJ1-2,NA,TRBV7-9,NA,CASSLAGSTGGGFGYTF,TGTGCCAGCAGCTTAGCAGGTTCGACTGGCGGGGGTTTTGGCTACACCTTC
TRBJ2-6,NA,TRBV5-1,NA,CASSPPGGPTGANVLTF,TGCGCCAGCAGCCCGCCCGGGGGGCCTACTGGGGCCAACGTCCTGACTTTC
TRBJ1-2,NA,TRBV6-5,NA,CASSYSASGTFGYTF,TGTGCCAGCAGTTACTCGGCGTCAGGGACTTTCGGCTACACCTTC
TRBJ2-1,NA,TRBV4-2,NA,CASSQGPRRGPYNEQFF,TGTGCCAGCAGCCAAGGACCCCGGAGGGGTCCTTACAATGAGCAGTTCTTC
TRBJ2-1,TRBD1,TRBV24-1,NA,CATSDLNRGPLNEQFF,TGTGCCACCAGTGATTTAAACAGGGGGCCCTTGAATGAGCAGTTCTTC
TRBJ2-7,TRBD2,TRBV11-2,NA,CASSLSGGPVEYEQYF,TGTGCCAGCAGCTTATCGGGAGGGCCCGTCGAATACGAGCAGTACTTC
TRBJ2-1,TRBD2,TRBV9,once,CASSVEGGGAGRYNEQFF,TGTGCCAGCAGCGTAGAAGGAGGTGGAGCGGGACGGTACAATGAGCAGTTCTTC
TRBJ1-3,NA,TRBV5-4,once,CASSPRGGSSGNTIYF,TGTGCCAGCAGCCCCCGGGGCGGGAGCTCTGGAAACACCATATATTTT
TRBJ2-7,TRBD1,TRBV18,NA,CASSPLDRDYEQYF,TGTGCCAGCTCACCTCTGGACAGGGACTACGAGCAGTACTTC
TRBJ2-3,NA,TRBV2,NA,CASMSVSTDTQYF,TGTGCCAGCATGAGCGTTAGCACAGATACGCAGTATTTT
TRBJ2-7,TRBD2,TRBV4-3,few,CASSQDSTSGVYEQYF,TGCGCCAGCAGCCAAGATTCGACTAGCGGGGTTTACGAGCAGTACTTC
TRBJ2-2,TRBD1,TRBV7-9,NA,CASSLSLRDRGLTGELFF,TGTGCCAGCAGTTTATCCCTCCGGGACAGGGGTTTGACCGGGGAGCTGTTTTTT
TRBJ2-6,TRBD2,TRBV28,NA,CASSAPSGVALLSGANVLTF,TGTGCCAGCAGTGCTCCAAGCGGGGTAGCTCTCCTTTCTGGGGCCAACGTCCTGACTTTC
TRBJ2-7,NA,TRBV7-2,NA,CASSLSGSPFEQYF,TGTGCCAGCAGCCTTAGCGGCAGCCCCTTCGAGCAGTACTTC
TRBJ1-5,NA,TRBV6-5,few,CASRRSGYQPQHF,TGTGCCAGCAGGCGCTCAGGGTATCAGCCCCAGCATTTT
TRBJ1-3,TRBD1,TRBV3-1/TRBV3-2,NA,CASSLGQGPGNTIYF,TGTGCCAGCAGCCTGGGACAGGGCCCTGGAAACACCATATATTTT
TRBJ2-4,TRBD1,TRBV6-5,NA,CASTDRQGSQYF,TGTGCCAGCACCGACCGACAGGGGAGTCAGTACTTC
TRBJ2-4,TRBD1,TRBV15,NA,CATSRDRGRAKNIQYF,TGTGCCACCAGCAGGGACAGGGGACGGGCCAAAAACATTCAGTACTTC
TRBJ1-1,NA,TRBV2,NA,CASTLEGVLNTEAFF,TGTGCCAGCACCCTCGAAGGGGTCTTAAACACTGAAGCTTTCTTT
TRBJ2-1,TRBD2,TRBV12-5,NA,CASGRAGGGVNEQFF,TGTGCTAGTGGACGAGCGGGAGGGGGGGTTAATGAGCAGTTCTTC
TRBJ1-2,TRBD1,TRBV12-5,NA,CASGLTAAWGQGDYGYTF,TGTGCTAGTGGTTTGACGGCTGCTTGGGGACAGGGGGACTATGGCTACACCTTC
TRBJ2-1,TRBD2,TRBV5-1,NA,CASRTSGGGFYNEQFF,TGCGCCAGCCGGACTAGCGGGGGAGGCTTTTACAATGAGCAGTTCTTC
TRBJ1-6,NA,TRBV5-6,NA,CASSLGGGNNSPLHF,TGTGCCAGCAGCTTAGGAGGAGGAAATAATTCACCCCTCCACTTT
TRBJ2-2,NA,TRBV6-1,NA,CASSERGLPSGELFF,TGTGCCAGCAGTGAAAGGGGCTTACCCTCCGGGGAGCTGTTTTTT
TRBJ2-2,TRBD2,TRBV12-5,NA,CASGLALAGLTGELFF,TGTGCTAGTGGTTTAGCACTAGCGGGGCTCACCGGGGAGCTGTTTTTT
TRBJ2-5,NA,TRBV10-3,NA,CAISLTASSQETQYF,TGTGCCATCAGTTTGACAGCTTCGAGCCAAGAGACCCAGTACTTC
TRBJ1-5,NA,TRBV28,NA,CASSLWQGYQPQHF,TGTGCCAGCAGTTTATGGCAGGGATACCAGCCCCAGCATTTT
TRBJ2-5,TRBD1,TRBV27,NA,CASSQDRGVETQYF,TGTGCCAGCAGTCAAGACAGGGGTGTAGAGACCCAGTACTTC
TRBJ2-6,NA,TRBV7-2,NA,CASSLVGGAGANVLTF,TGTGCCAGCAGCTTAGTTGGCGGGGCTGGGGCCAACGTCCTGACTTTC
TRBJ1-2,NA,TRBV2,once,CAQRGWYGYTF,TGTGCCCAACGGGGTTGGTATGGCTACACCTTC
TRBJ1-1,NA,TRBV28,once,CASSQTGESTEAFF,TGTGCCAGCAGCCAGACCGGGGAAAGCACTGAAGCTTTCTTT
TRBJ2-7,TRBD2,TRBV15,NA,CATSRVRLGLAGHYEQYF,TGTGCCACCAGCAGAGTCCGCCTAGGACTAGCGGGACACTACGAGCAGTACTTC
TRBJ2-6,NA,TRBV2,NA,CASSLSSGANVLTF,TGTGCCAGCAGTCTGAGCTCTGGGGCCAACGTCCTGACTTTC
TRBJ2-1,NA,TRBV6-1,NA,CASSELPVGLSSYNEQFF,TGTGCCAGCAGTGAACTGCCTGTGGGGCTAAGCTCCTACAATGAGCAGTTCTTC
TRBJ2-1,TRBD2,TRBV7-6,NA,CASSRPAGVSYNEQFF,TGTGCCAGCAGCAGACCAGCGGGAGTGTCCTACAATGAGCAGTTCTTC
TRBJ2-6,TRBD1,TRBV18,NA,CASSLVTPGQGFSGANVLTF,TGTGCCAGCTCACTAGTTACGCCGGGACAGGGGTTTTCAGGGGCCAACGTCCTGACTTTC
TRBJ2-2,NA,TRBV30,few,CAWSVWGDTGELFF,TGTGCCTGGAGTGTCTGGGGGGACACCGGGGAGCTGTTTTTT
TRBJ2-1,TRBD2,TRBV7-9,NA,CASSLGALAGGRHEQFF,TGTGCCAGCAGCTTAGGGGCTCTAGCGGGAGGGAGGCATGAGCAGTTCTTC
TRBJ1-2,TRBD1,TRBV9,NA,CASSQGQVGINYGYTF,TGTGCCAGCAGTCAGGGACAGGTGGGAATCAACTATGGCTACACCTTC
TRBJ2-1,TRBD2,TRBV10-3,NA,CATRTSGDNEQFF,TGTGCCACCCGGACTAGCGGGGACAATGAGCAGTTCTTC
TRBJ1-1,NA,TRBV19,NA,CASSISLFMNTEAFF,TGTGCCAGTAGTATTAGTCTCTTTATGAACACTGAAGCTTTCTTT
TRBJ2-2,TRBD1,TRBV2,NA,CASRRGQMVAGELFF,TGTGCCAGCAGGAGGGGACAGATGGTGGCCGGGGAGCTGTTTTTT